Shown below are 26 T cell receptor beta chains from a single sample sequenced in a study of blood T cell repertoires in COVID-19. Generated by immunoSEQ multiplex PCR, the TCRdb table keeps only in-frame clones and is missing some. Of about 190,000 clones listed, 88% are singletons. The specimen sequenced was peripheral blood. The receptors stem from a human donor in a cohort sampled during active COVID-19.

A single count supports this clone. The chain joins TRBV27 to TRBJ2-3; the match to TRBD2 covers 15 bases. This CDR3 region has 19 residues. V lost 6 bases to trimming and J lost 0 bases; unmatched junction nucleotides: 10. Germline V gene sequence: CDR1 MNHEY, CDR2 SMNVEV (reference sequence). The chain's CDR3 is CASRPVGTSGRPSTDTQYF. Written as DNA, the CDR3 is TGTGCCAGCAGACCTGTTGGGACTAGCGGGAGGCCAAGCACAGATACGCAGTATTTT.

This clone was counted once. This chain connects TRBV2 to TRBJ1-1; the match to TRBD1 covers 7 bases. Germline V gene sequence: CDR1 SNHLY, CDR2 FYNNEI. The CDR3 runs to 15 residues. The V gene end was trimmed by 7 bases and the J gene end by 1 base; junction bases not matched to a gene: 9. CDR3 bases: TGTGCCAGCACTTCCGAGACAGGGACGAACACTGAAGCTTTCTTT. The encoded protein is CASTSETGTNTEAFF.

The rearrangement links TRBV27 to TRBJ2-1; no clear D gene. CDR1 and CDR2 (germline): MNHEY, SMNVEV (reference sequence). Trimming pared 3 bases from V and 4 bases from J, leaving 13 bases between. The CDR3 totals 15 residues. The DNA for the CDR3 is TGTGCCAGCAGTTTTGCCGGCCAGGCGTACAATGAGCAGTTCTTC. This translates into CASSFAGQAYNEQFF.

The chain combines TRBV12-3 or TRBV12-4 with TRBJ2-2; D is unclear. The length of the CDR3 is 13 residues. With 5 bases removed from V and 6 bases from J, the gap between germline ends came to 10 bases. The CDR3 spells CASSRIIAGELFF. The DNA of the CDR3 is TGTGCCAGCAGTCGCATCATAGCCGGGGAGCTGTTTTTT.

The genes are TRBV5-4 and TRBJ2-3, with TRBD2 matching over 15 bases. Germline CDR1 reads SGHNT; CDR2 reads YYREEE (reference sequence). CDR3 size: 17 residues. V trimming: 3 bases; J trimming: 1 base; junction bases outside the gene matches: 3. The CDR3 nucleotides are TGTGCCAGCAGCTGGGGACTAGCGGGGGGTGGCACAGATACGCAGTATTTT. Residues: CASSWGLAGGGTDTQYF.

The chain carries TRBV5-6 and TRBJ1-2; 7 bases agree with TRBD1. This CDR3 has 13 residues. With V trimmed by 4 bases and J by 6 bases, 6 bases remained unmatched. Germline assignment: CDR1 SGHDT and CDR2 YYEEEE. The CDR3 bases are TGTGCCAGCAGCACGGGACAGATGGATGGCTACACCTTC. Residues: CASSTGQMDGYTF.

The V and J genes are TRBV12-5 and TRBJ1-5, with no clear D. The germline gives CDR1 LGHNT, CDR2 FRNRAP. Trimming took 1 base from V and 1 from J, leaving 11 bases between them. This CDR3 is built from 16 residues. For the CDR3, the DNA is TGTGCTAGTGGTTTGGGAGGGCAGACCAGCAATCAGCCCCAGCATTTT. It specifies CASGLGGQTSNQPQHF.

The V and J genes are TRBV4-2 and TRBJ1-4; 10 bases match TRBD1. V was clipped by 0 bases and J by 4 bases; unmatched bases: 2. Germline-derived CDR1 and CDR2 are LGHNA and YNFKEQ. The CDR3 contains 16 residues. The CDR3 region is CASSQDGTGDNEKLFF. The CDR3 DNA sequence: TGTGCCAGCAGCCAAGATGGGACAGGGGATAATGAAAAACTGTTTTTT.

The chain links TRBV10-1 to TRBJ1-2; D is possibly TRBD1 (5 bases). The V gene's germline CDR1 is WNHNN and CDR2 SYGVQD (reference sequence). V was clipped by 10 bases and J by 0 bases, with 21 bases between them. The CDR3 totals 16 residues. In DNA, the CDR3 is TGCGCCACCCCGGGGGTAGGGCCCCTCACTAACTATGGCTACACCTTC. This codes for CATPGVGPLTNYGYTF.

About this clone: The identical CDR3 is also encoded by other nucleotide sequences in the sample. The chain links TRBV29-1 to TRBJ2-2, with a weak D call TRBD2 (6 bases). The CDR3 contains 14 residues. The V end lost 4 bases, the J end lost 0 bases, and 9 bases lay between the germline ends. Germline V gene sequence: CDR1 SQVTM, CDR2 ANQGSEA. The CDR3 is CSVGLAANTGELFF. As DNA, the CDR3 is TGCAGCGTTGGATTAGCGGCGAACACCGGGGAGCTGTTTTTT.

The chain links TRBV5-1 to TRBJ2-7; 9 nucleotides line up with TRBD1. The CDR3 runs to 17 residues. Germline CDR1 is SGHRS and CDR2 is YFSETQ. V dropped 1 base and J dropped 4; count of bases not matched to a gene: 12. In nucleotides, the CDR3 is TGCGCCAGCAGCTTGTGGTATACACAGGGGGCGTCGTACGAGCAGTACTTC. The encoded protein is CASSLWYTQGASYEQYF. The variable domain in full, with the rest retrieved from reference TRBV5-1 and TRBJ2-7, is KAGVTQTPRYLIKTRGQQVTLSCSPISGHRSVSWYQQTPGQGLQFLFEYFSETQRNKGNFPGRFSGRQFSNSRSEMNVSTLELGDSALYLCASSLWYTQGASYEQYFGPGTRLTVT.

Here the CDR3 DNA reads TGTGCCAGCCGGCGGACAGGGATAAACACCGGGGAGCTGTTTTTT. This translates into CASRRTGINTGELFF. The chain recombines TRBV19 with TRBJ2-2; 8 nucleotides match TRBD1. This CDR3 is built from 15 residues. V was clipped by 9 bases and J by 2 bases; unmatched bases: 8. Germline CDR1 reads LNHDA; CDR2 reads SQIVND (reference sequence).

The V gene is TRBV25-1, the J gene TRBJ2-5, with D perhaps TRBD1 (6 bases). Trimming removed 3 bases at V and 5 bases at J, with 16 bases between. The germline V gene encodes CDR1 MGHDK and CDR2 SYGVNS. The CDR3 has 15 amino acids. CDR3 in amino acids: CASSESISTGETQYF. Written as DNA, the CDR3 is TGTGCCAGCAGTGAGTCCATTTCCACAGGGGAGACCCAGTACTTC.

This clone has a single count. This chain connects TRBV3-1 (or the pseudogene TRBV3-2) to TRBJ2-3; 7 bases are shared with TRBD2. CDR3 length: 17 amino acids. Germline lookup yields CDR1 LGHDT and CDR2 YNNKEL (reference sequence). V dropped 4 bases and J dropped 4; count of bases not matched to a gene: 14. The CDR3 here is CASSLPSGRGLADTQYF. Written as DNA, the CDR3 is TGTGCCAGCAGCCTTCCATCGGGGCGGGGGTTGGCAGATACGCAGTATTTT.

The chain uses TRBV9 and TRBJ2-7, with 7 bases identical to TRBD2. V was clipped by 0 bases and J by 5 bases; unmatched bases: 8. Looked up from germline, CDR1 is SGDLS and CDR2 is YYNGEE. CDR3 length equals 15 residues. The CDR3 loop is CASSVEAGSFNEQYF. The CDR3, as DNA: TGTGCCAGCAGCGTAGAAGCGGGATCCTTCAACGAGCAGTACTTC.

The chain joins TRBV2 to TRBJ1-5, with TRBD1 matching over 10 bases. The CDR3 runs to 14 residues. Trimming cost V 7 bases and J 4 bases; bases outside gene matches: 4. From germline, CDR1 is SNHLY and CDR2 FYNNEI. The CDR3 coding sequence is TGTGCCAGCAAGGGACAGGGGAGGAATCAGCCCCAGCATTTT. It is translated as CASKGQGRNQPQHF.

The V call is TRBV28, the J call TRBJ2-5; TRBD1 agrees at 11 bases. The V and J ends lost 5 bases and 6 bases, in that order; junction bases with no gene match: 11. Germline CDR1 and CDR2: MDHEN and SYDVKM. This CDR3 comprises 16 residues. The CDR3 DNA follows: TGTGCCAGCAGTCCTCGGGACAGGGGGTACGACAAGACCCAGTACTTC. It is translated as CASSPRDRGYDKTQYF.

The CDR3 DNA reads as TGTGCCAGCTCACCGACTCTTCCTGCCTCTGGAAACACCATATATTTT. It is translated as CASSPTLPASGNTIYF. This chain joins TRBV18 and TRBJ1-3; D remains ambiguous. Germline assignment: CDR1 KGHSH and CDR2 LQKENI. Deletions cut 3 bases from V and 0 bases from J, with 12 bases between. The CDR3 runs to 16 residues.

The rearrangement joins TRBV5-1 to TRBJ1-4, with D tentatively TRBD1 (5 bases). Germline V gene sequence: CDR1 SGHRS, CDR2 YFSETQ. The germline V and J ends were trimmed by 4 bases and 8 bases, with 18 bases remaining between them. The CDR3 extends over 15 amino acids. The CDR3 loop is CASSLDSLKGEKLFF. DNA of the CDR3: TGCGCCAGCAGCCTAGACAGTCTAAAAGGGGAAAAACTGTTTTTT.

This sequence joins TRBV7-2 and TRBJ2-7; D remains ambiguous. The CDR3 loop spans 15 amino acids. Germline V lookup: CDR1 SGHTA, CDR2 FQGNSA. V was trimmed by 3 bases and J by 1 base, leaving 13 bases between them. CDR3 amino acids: CASSFDRGRSYEQYF. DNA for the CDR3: TGTGCCAGCAGCTTTGATAGAGGCCGGTCCTACGAGCAGTACTTC.

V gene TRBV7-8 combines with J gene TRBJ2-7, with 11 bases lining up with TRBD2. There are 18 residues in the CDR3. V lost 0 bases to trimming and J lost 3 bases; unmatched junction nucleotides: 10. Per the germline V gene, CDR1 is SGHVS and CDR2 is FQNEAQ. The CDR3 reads CASSLAPIGLAGIYEQYF. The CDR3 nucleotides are TGTGCCAGCAGCTTAGCGCCTATCGGACTAGCGGGCATCTACGAGCAGTACTTC.

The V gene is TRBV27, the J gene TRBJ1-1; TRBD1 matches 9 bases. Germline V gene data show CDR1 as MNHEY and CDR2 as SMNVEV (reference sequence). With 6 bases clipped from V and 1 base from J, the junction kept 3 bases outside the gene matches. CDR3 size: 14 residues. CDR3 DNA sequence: TGTGCCAGCAGAAGACAGGGGGGGAACACTGAAGCTTTCTTT. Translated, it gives CASRRQGGNTEAFF.

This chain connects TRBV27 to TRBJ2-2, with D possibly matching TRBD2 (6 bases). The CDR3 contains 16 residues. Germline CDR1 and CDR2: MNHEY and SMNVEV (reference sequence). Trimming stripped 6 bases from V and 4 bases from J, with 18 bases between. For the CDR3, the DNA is TGTGCCAGCAGAATGGGGACGGGAGTGAGCACCGGGGAGCTGTTTTTT. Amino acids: CASRMGTGVSTGELFF.

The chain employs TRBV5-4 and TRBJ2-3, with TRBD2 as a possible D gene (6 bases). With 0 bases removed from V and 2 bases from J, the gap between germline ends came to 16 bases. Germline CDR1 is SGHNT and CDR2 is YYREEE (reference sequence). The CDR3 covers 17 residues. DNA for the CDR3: TGTGCCAGCAGCTTGGACGTGGGGCTAGCGATCACAGATACGCAGTATTTT. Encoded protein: CASSLDVGLAITDTQYF.

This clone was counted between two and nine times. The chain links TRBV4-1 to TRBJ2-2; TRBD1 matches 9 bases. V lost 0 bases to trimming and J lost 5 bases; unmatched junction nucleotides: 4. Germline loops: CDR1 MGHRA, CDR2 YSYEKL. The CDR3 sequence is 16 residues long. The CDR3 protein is CASSQEGDRVTGELFF. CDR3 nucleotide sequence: TGCGCCAGCAGCCAAGAGGGGGACAGGGTTACCGGGGAGCTGTTTTTT.

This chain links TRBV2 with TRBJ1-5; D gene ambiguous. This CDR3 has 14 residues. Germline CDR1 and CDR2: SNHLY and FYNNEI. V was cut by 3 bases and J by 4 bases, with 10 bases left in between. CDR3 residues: CASSEARGNQPQHF. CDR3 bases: TGTGCCAGCAGTGAGGCGAGAGGTAATCAGCCCCAGCATTTT.